Shown below are 25 T cell receptor beta chains from a single sample sequenced in a study of blood T cells in healthy people across ages. The authors ran a second PCR of roughly 6 to 12 cycles using a sample-barcoded 5' primer and a J-beta primer mix. TCRdb redid the calling of the 5' RACE reads with MiXCR, one entry per CDR3 protein. The data show under 1,000,000 distinct CDR3 sequences, roughly 35% seen once. Sequenced material: blood. Receptors were obtained from a man younger than 30 in good health.

In this sample, this clonotype turned up many times. The chain couples TRBV4-2 to TRBJ1-6; D gene uncertain. Trimming took 0 bases from V and 7 from J, leaving 10 bases between them. Germline V gene sequence: CDR1 LGHNA, CDR2 YNFKEQ. The CDR3 runs 15 residues. The CDR3 loop is CASSQDVAANSPLHF. The CDR3 bases are TGTGCCAGCAGCCAAGATGTGGCAGCCAATTCACCCCTCCACTTT.

This clonotype occurred a few times. The gene calls are TRBV6-2 or TRBV6-3 and TRBJ1-6, with D hard to call. The germline gives CDR1 MNHEY, CDR2 SVGEGT. Trimming removed 0 bases from V and 10 bases from J, with 16 bases in between. The CDR3 is 16 amino acids. The chain's CDR3 is CASSYSTRLRGSPLHF. CDR3 coding DNA: TGTGCCAGCAGTTACTCGACGAGGCTTCGAGGCTCACCCCTCCACTTT.

This chain uses TRBV20-1 with TRBJ1-5; D not certain. Germline loops: CDR1 DFQATT, CDR2 SNEGSKA (reference sequence). The CDR3 contains 12 residues. The V gene lost 5 bases and the J gene lost 4 bases, with 9 bases spanning the gap. The chain's CDR3 is CSAQGGNQPQHF. DNA for the CDR3: TGCAGTGCTCAAGGAGGGAATCAGCCCCAGCATTTT.

This clonotype was observed a few times. J is TRBJ1-5 and V is TRBV7-2; D may be TRBD1 (6 bases). CDR1 is SGHTA, CDR2 FQGNSA, per germline. The CDR3 spans 15 residues. The V gene lost 1 base and the J gene lost 6 bases, with 13 bases spanning the gap. CDR3 amino acids: CASSLVPGGGQPQHF. The DNA of the CDR3 is TGTGCCAGCAGCTTAGTACCGGGGGGCGGTCAGCCCCAGCATTTT.

A note on this clonotype: One base away lies a much larger clone, so this may be a sequencing read error. The rearrangement links TRBV24-1 to TRBJ2-3, with D unresolved. CDR1 is KGHDR, CDR2 SFDVKD, per germline. The CDR3 is 13 residues long. Here the CDR3 DNA reads TGTGCCACCGGTGATACGGCAACACCGCAGCGGTATTTT. This sequence encodes CATGDTATPQRYF.

This sequence joins TRBV4-3 and TRBJ2-5; no clear D gene. The end of the DNA aligns better with TRBJ2-1, so the J call may be wrong. From germline, CDR1 is LGHNA and CDR2 YSLEER. The CDR3 is 15 amino acids. This chain's CDR3 is CASSLGIQSQETQFF. In DNA form, the CDR3 reads TGCGCCAGCAGCCTAGGAATACAATCCCAAGAGACCCAGTTCTTC.

This clonotype was detected once. A much larger clone is a single base away; this may be a read error. The chain has TRBV29-1 and TRBJ2-5; D might be TRBD1 (5 bases). The J call is doubtful: the DNA matches TRBJ2-1 better. Germline lookup yields CDR1 SQVTM and CDR2 ANQGSEA. This CDR3 is built from 15 residues. CDR3 in DNA: TGCAGCGTTGATTCTCTCGACAGAGCCCAAGAGACCCAGTTCTTC. Amino acids: CSVDSLDRAQETQFF.

This clonotype has more than one count but fewer than ten. The V call is TRBV3-1, the J call TRBJ2-4; D is possibly TRBD2 (6 bases). The CDR3 spans 16 residues. Germline-derived CDR1 and CDR2 are LGHDT and YNNKEL (reference sequence). With 0 bases removed from V and 13 bases from J, the gap between germline ends came to 22 bases. The CDR3 bases are TGTGCCAGCAGCCAAGATCTTGGCGTCATTTCGGGGGAGCAGTACTTC. Protein: CASSQDLGVISGEQYF.

The chain uses TRBV7-2 and TRBJ1-6; 7 bases map to TRBD1. V lost 1 base and J lost 0; bases outside the gene matches: 9. Germline V gives CDR1 SGHTA, CDR2 FQGNSA. The CDR3 extends over 19 amino acids. The CDR3 DNA follows: TGTGCCAGCAGCTTAGTTCCGGGACAGCTGAGCTCCTATAATTCACCCCTCCACTTT. Its translation is CASSLVPGQLSSYNSPLHF. Complete variable domain (other parts from reference TRBV7-2 and TRBJ1-6): GAGVSQSPSNKVTEKGKDVELRCDPISGHTALYWYRQSLGQGLEFLIYFQGNSAPDKSGLPSDRFSAERTGGSVSTLTIQRTQQEDSAVYLCASSLVPGQLSSYNSPLHFGNGTRLTVT.

About this clonotype: A read error may explain this, as a much larger clone is one base away. This rearrangement joins TRBV7-6 to TRBJ2-4; tentatively, D is TRBD1 (6 bases). The CDR3 contains 16 residues. Germline-derived CDR1 and CDR2 are SGHVS and FNYEAQ. The CDR3 protein is CACSPGHLRAKNIQYF. CDR3 DNA: TGTGCCTGCAGCCCGGGACACCTTAGAGCCAAAAACATTCAGTACTTC.

This sequence joins TRBV20-1 and TRBJ1-2; TRBD1 is a possible D gene (5 bases). The CDR3 is 17 residues long. The V and J ends lost 1 base and 9 bases respectively, with 27 bases between them. Germline V CDR1 and CDR2: DFQATT, SNEGSKA (reference sequence). The CDR3 reads CSARVPRQNYMDIRYTF. In nucleotides, the CDR3 is TGCAGTGCTAGAGTACCCCGACAGAACTACATGGATATCCGCTACACCTTC.

As concerns this clonotype: Possible read error: a much larger clone is one base away. V and J are TRBV4-3 and TRBJ2-3; D remains ambiguous. The CDR3 contains 12 residues. The germline V gene has CDR1 LGHNA and CDR2 YSLEER. CDR3 nucleotides: TGCGCCAGCAGCCAATCCGTGGATACGCGGTATTTT. Its protein is CASSQSVDTRYF.

This clonotype was recorded at least ten times. This rearrangement joins TRBV28 to TRBJ2-4, with a weak D call TRBD1 (5 bases). The CDR3 contains 15 residues. V was trimmed by 7 bases and J by 0 bases, leaving 13 bases between them. The V gene's germline CDR1 is MDHEN and CDR2 SYDVKM. In DNA form, the CDR3 reads TGTGCCAGCAACATCGGACAACTAGCCAAAAACATTCAGTACTTC. It is translated as CASNIGQLAKNIQYF.

This clonotype has a single count. The J gene is TRBJ1-1, the V gene TRBV12-3 or TRBV12-4, with a tentative D call TRBD1 (6 bases). CDR3 size: 12 residues. Deletions cut 8 bases from V and 0 bases from J, with 7 bases between. The CDR3 sequence is CASQGMNTEAFF. The DNA of the CDR3 is TGTGCCAGCCAGGGGATGAACACTGAAGCTTTCTTT.

The rearrangement uses TRBV15 and TRBJ1-6; a weak D match, TRBD1 (6 bases). Trimming stripped 0 bases from V and 7 bases from J, with 7 bases between. The CDR3 spans 14 residues. CDR1 LNHNV and CDR2 YYDKDF come from the germline V gene (reference sequence). CDR3 DNA: TGTGCCACCAGCAGAGAGGACAGAAATTCACCCCTCCACTTT. Translated: CATSREDRNSPLHF.

This clonotype was found once. The rearrangement uses TRBV4-3 and TRBJ2-7; no clear D. The CDR3 contains 14 residues. Germline V lookup: CDR1 LGHNA, CDR2 YSLEER. V lost 8 bases, J lost 7 bases, and 21 bases lay in between. The CDR3 region is CASGPRADHHEQYF. CDR3 DNA: TGCGCCAGCGGCCCCCGGGCCGACCACCATGAGCAGTACTTC.

This clonotype was detected ten times or more. V and J are TRBV29-1 and TRBJ2-7, with 9 bases lining up with TRBD2. The CDR3 runs 13 residues. The trim removed 4 bases at V and 6 bases at J, leaving 7 bases unmatched. Germline values: CDR1 SQVTM, CDR2 ANQGSEA. The CDR3 sequence: CSVGGLAITEQYF. In DNA form, the CDR3 reads TGCAGCGTTGGCGGACTAGCGATTACCGAGCAGTACTTC.

This clonotype was picked up a small number of times. The DNA of the CDR3 is TGTGCCAGCAGTCCCAACCGGGACAGACCTTTGGACACCTTC. Residues: CASSPNRDRPLDTF. V and J are TRBV12-3 or TRBV12-4 and TRBJ1-2; 7 bases fit TRBD1. The CDR3 length is 14 residues. V shed 5 bases and J 12 bases; nucleotides not matched to a gene: 15.

As concerns this clonotype: A junction end diverges from the germline sequence, so it may reflect a read error. V usage is TRBV30 and J usage is TRBJ1-1, with 11 bases that match TRBD1. CDR3 length: 15 residues. Germline V gives CDR1 GTSNPN, CDR2 SVGIG (reference sequence). This CDR3 reads CAWGVRGQGDTEAFF. As DNA, the CDR3 is TGTGCCTGGGGTGTACGGGGACAGGGGGACACTGAAGCTTTCTTT.

Comment on this clonotype: A much larger clonotype is one base distant, so this may be a read error. The chain couples TRBV18 to TRBJ2-1; D is ambiguous. The V end was cut by 2 bases, the J end by 10 bases, with 21 bases between. There are 16 residues in the CDR3. The germline gives CDR1 KGHSH, CDR2 LQKENI. CDR3 amino acids: CASSPRLSRDSYEQFF. CDR3 nucleotides: TGTGCCAGCTCACCAAGGTTAAGCCGTGACTCCTACGAGCAGTTCTTC.

Points on this clonotype: This may be a read error: a much more frequent sequence differs by one nucleotide. The chain has TRBV27 and TRBJ2-7; 7 nucleotides line up with TRBD2. The CDR3 extends over 13 amino acids. Germline values: CDR1 MNHEY, CDR2 SMNVEV (reference sequence). The J segment lost 6 bases and the V segment lost 3 bases, leaving 5 bases of the junction unmatched. The CDR3 reads CASSLWEGREQYF. The CDR3 nucleotides read TGTGCCAGCAGTTTGTGGGAGGGCCGCGAGCAGTACTTC.

This clonotype was seen many times. The V and J genes are TRBV10-3 and TRBJ1-6; tentative D call: TRBD1 (5 bases). In germline, CDR1 is ENHRY, CDR2 SYGVKD. This CDR3 region has 13 residues. V was pared by 9 bases and J by 7 bases, with 13 bases between. The CDR3 reads CAMPPGKNSPLHF. Written as DNA, the CDR3 is TGTGCCATGCCACCAGGGAAAAATTCACCCCTCCACTTT.

The rearrangement joins TRBV7-2 to TRBJ2-3; the D gene is possibly TRBD2 (5 bases). The germline V and J ends were trimmed by 4 bases and 4 bases, with 12 bases remaining between them. The germline CDR1 and CDR2 sequences are SGHTA and FQGNSA. This CDR3 contains 14 residues. The CDR3 loop is CASSSTWGADTQYF. The CDR3 nucleotides are TGTGCCAGCAGCTCCACTTGGGGAGCAGATACGCAGTATTTT.

Points on this clonotype: Since a much larger clone is just one base distant, this may be a read error. This chain links TRBV10-3 with TRBJ2-4; 7 bases match TRBD2. The J call may be wrong; the DNA end is better matched by TRBJ2-5. CDR3 length equals 13 residues. Germline-derived CDR1 and CDR2 are ENHRY and SYGVKD. CDR3: CATTGGTQETQYF. DNA of the CDR3: TGTGCCACCACGGGGGGTACCCAAGAGACCCAGTACTTC.

The chain has TRBV15 and TRBJ2-3; no clear D. The CDR3 loop spans 16 amino acids. Germline V gives CDR1 LNHNV, CDR2 YYDKDF (reference sequence). V was pared by 1 base and J by 0 bases, with 11 bases between. The CDR3 loop is CATSRGVVSSTDTQYF. The CDR3 nucleotides are TGTGCCACCAGCAGAGGTGTGGTATCTAGCACAGATACGCAGTATTTT.